A selection of T cell receptor beta chains follows, all from one sample in a study of control samples from healthy donors and cancer patients. This table comes from immunoSEQ multiplex PCR, and its TCRdb copy is limited to in-frame clones, with some not included. The table shows roughly 55,000 clones, with under 95% occurring only once. The sample consisted of PBMCs. All receptors derive from a man aged 35 to 55 with colorectal cancer. CDR3s include the opening cysteine and the closing phenylalanine or tryptophan. D genes are given only for firm matches. Not all rows give a size; the values are once, few, many and, for expanded clones, a class.

j_call | d_call | clone_size | v_call | cdr3_aa | cdr3_nt
TRBJ1-5 | . | . | TRBV27 | CASGRGLLQPQHF | TGTGCCAGCGGTCGGGGCCTTCTCCAGCCCCAGCATTTT
TRBJ1-5 | . | . | TRBV7-3 | CASSLSLGNQPQHF | TGTGCCAGCAGCTTATCGTTAGGAAATCAGCCCCAGCATTTT
TRBJ2-2 | TRBD1 | . | TRBV24-1 | CATNYRGLDTGELFF | TGTGCCACCAATTACAGGGGTCTCGACACCGGGGAGCTGTTTTTT
TRBJ2-7 | . | . | TRBV9 | CASSGAPDHEQYF | TGTGCCAGCAGCGGTGCCCCGGACCACGAGCAGTACTTC
TRBJ2-7 | . | once | TRBV7-2 | CASTTTVLREQYF | TGTGCCAGCACCACCACGGTCCTCCGCGAGCAGTACTTC
TRBJ2-7 | . | . | TRBV20-1 | CSARGYEQYF | TGCAGTGCTAGGGGCTACGAGCAGTACTTC
TRBJ1-1 | . | . | TRBV10-3 | CAISESMRNTEAFF | TGTGCCATCAGTGAGTCAATGAGGAACACTGAAGCTTTCTTT
TRBJ2-7 | TRBD1 | . | TRBV19 | CASRGTGGYEQYF | TGTGCCAGTAGAGGGACAGGGGGGTACGAGCAGTACTTC
TRBJ1-6 | . | . | TRBV27 | CASSPPPATYNSPLHF | TGTGCCAGCAGTCCACCTCCGGCGACCTATAATTCACCCCTCCACTTT
TRBJ1-1 | . | . | TRBV5-5 | CASSWGPTGAGGTEAFF | TGTGCCAGCAGTTGGGGGCCGACCGGAGCTGGAGGCACTGAAGCTTTCTTT
TRBJ1-2 | . | . | TRBV5-4 | CASSLANGNGYTF | TGTGCCAGCAGCTTGGCCAACGGGAATGGCTACACCTTC
TRBJ2-2 | TRBD2 | . | TRBV7-2 | CASSLPGLAGGTGELFF | TGTGCCAGCAGCCTTCCGGGACTAGCGGGGGGCACCGGGGAGCTGTTTTTT
TRBJ1-1 | . | . | TRBV6-7 | CASSYVIESLNTEAFF | TGTGCCAGCAGTTACGTTATAGAGTCTTTGAACACTGAAGCTTTCTTT
TRBJ1-5 | TRBD1 | . | TRBV19 | CASSVSGTGYQPQHF | TGTGCCAGTAGTGTCTCCGGGACAGGTTATCAACCCCAGCATTTT
TRBJ2-1 | . | . | TRBV9 | CASSFRTERNEQFF | TGTGCCAGCAGCTTTAGGACAGAACGGAATGAGCAGTTCTTC
TRBJ2-2 | . | . | TRBV19 | CASSIDLGWGGKTGELFF | TGTGCCAGTAGTATAGATTTGGGATGGGGAGGAAAGACCGGGGAGCTGTTTTTT
TRBJ2-5 | . | once | TRBV7-7 | CASSPGQGVQTQYF | TGTGCCAGCAGCCCGGGACAAGGCGTACAGACCCAGTACTTC
TRBJ1-3 | TRBD1 | . | TRBV6-6 | CASSTQGTTGNTIYF | TGTGCCAGCAGTACACAGGGGACCACTGGAAACACCATATATTTT